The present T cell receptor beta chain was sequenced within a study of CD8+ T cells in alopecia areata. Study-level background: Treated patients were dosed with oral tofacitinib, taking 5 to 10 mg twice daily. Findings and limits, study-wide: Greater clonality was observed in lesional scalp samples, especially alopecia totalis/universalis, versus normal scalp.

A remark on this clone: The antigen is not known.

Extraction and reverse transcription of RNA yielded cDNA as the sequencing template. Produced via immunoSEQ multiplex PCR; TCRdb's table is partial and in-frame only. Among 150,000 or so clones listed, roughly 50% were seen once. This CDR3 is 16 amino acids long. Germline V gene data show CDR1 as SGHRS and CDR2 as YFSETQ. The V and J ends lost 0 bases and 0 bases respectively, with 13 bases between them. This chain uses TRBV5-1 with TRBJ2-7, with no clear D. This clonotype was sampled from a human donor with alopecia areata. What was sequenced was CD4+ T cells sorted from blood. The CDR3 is CASSLVPGSSSYEQYF. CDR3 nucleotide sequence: TGCGCCAGCAGCTTGGTTCCTGGGTCGAGCTCCTACGAGCAGTACTTC.